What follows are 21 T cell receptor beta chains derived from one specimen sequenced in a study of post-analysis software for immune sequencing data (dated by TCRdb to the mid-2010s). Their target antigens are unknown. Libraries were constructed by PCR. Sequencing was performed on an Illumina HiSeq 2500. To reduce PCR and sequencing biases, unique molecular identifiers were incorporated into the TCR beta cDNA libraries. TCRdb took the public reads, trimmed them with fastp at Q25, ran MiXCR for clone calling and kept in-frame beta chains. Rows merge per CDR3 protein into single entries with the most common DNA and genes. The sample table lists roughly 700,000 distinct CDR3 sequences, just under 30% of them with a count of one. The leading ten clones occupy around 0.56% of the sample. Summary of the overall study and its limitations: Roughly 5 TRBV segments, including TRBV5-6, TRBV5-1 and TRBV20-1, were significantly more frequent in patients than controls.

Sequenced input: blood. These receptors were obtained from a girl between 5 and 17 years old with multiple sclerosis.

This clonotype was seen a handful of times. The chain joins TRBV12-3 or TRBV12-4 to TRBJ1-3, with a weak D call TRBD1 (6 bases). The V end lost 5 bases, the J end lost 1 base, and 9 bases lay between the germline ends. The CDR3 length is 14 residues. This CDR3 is CASSLGTSGNTIYF. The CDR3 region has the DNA TGTGCCAGCAGTCTCGGGACATCTGGAAACACCATATATTTT.

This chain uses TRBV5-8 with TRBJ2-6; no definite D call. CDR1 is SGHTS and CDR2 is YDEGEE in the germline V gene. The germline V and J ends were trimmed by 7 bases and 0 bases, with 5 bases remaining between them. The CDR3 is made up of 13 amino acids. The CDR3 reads CASPVSGANVLTF. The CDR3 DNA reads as TGTGCCAGCCCCGTCTCTGGGGCCAACGTCCTGACTTTC.

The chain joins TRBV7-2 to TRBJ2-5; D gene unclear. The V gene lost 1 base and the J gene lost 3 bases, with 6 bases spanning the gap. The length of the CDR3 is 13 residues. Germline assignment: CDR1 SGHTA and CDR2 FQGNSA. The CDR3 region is CASSLDAEETQYF. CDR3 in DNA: TGTGCCAGCAGCTTAGATGCGGAAGAGACCCAGTACTTC.

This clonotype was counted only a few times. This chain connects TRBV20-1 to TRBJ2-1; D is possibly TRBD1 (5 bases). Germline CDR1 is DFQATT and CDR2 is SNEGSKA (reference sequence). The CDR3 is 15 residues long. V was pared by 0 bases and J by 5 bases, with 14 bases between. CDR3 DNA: TGCAGTGCTAGAGATGGGGCACTACACCACAATGAGCAGTTCTTC. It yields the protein CSARDGALHHNEQFF.

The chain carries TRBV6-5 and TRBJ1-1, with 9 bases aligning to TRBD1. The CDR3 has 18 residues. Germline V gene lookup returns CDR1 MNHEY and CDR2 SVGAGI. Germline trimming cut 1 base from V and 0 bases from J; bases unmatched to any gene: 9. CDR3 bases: TGTGCCAGCAGTTACTTGAGACCGGGACAGGGTATGAACACTGAAGCTTTCTTT. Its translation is CASSYLRPGQGMNTEAFF.

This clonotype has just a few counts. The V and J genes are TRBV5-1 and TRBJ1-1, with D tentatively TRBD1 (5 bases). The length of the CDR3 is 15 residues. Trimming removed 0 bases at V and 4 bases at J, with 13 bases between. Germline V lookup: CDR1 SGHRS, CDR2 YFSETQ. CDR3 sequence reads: CASSLERGLGTEAFF. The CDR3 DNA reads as TGCGCCAGCAGCTTGGAGCGGGGGTTGGGCACTGAAGCTTTCTTT.

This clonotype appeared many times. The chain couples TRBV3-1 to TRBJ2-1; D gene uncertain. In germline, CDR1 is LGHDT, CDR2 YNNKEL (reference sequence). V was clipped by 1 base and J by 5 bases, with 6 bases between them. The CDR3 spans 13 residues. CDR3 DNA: TGTGCCAGCAGCCAAGGGCCCAACAATGAGCAGTTCTTC. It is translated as CASSQGPNNEQFF.

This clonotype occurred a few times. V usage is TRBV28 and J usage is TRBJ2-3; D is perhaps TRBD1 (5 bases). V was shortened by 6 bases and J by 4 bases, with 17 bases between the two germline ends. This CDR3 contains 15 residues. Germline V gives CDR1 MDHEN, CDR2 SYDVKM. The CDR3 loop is CASRSQGESPDTQYF. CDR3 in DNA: TGTGCCAGCAGATCCCAGGGTGAGAGTCCAGATACGCAGTATTTT.

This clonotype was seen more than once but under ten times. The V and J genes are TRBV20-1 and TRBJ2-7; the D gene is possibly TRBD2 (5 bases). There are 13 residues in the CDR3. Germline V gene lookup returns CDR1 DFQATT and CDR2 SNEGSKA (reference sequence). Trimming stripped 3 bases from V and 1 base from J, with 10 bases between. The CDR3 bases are TGCAGTGCTAGGGCCCCGGGGTCCTACGAGCAGTACTTC. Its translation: CSARAPGSYEQYF.

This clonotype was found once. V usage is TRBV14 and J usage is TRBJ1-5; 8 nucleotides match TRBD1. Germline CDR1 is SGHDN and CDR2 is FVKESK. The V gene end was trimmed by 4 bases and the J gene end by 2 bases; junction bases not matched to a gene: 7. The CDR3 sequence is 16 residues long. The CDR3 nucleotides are TGTGCCAGCAGCCTTCGGACAGGGAACGGCAATCAGCCCCAGCATTTT. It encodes CASSLRTGNGNQPQHF.

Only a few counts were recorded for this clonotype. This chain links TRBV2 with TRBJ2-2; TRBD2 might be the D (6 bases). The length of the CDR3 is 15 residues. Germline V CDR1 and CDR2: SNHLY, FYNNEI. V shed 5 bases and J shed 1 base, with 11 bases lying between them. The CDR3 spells CASSRSGENTGELFF. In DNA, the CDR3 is TGTGCCAGCAGTCGATCGGGGGAGAACACCGGGGAGCTGTTTTTT.

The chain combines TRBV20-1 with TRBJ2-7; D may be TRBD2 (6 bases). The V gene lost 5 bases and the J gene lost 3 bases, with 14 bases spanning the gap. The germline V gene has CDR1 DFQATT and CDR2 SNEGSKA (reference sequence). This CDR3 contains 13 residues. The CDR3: CSAGSGYGYEQYF. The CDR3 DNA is TGCAGTGCTGGTAGCGGTTACGGCTACGAGCAGTACTTC.

Written as DNA, the CDR3 is TGCAGTGCAAACACCTTGGACGGAGCAACTAATGAAAAACTGTTTTTT. Its translation: CSANTLDGATNEKLFF. J is TRBJ1-4 and V is TRBV20-1; no firm D call. V was shortened by 6 bases and J by 0 bases, with 17 bases between the two germline ends. CDR3 length: 16 residues. CDR1 DFQATT and CDR2 SNEGSKA come from the germline V gene (reference sequence).

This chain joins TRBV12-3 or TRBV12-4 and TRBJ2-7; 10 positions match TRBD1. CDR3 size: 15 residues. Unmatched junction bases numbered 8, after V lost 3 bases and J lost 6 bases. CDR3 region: CASSFTGTGVTEQYF. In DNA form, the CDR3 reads TGTGCCAGCAGTTTTACCGGGACAGGGGTTACCGAGCAGTACTTC.

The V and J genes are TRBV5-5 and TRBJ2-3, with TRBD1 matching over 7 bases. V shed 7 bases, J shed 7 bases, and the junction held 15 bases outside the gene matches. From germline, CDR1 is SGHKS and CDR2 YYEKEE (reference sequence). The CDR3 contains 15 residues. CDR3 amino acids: CASLLGSTGAHTQYF. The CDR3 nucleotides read TGTGCCAGCCTGCTCGGCAGTACAGGGGCTCATACGCAGTATTTT.

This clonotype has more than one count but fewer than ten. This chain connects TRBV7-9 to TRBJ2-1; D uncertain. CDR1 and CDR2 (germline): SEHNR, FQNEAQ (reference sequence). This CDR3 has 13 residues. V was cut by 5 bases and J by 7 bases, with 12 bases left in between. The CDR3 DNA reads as TGTGCCAGCAGCGCAGAGACTGGGAATGAGCAGTTCTTC. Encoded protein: CASSAETGNEQFF.

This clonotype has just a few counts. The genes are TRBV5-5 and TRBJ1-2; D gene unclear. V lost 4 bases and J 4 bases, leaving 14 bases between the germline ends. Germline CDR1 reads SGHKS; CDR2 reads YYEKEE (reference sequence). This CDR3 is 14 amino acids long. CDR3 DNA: TGTGCCAGCAGCAACCTCATGGCCGCCTATGGCTACACCTTC. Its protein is CASSNLMAAYGYTF.

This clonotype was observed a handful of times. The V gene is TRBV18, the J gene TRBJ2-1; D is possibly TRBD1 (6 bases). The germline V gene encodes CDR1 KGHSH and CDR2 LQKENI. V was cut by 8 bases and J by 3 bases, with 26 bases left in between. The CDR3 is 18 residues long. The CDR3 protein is CASQLTGGPGLGYNEQFF. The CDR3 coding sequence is TGTGCCAGCCAACTGACAGGTGGGCCTGGGCTGGGCTACAATGAGCAGTTCTTC.

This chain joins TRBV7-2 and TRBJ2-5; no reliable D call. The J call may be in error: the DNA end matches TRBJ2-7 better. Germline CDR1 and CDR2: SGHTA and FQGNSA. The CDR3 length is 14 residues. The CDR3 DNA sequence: TGTGCCAGCAGCCCCCAACCGTCGTTAGACGAGCAGTACTTC. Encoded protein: CASSPQPSLDEQYF.

The CDR3: CATRVRTSGNEQFF. DNA for the CDR3: TGTGCCACCAGAGTCCGGACTAGTGGTAATGAGCAGTTCTTC. This sequence joins TRBV15 and TRBJ2-1, with TRBD2 identical over 7 bases. The CDR3 totals 14 residues. Looked up from germline, CDR1 is LNHNV and CDR2 is YYDKDF (reference sequence). After removal of 6 bases from V and 7 bases from J, the junction contained 9 bases not matched to a gene.

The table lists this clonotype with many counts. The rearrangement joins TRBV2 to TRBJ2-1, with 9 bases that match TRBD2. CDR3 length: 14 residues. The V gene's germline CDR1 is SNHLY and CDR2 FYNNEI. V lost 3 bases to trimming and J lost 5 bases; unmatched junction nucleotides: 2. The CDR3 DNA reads TGTGCCAGCAGTGATAGCGGGGGAAACAATGAGCAGTTCTTC. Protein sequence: CASSDSGGNNEQFF.